This entry concerns a single TCR beta chain. Additional DNA sequences in this sample encode the identical CDR3. Study processing details: Estimated nucleated cell counts came from reference gene primer amplification. Libraries were prepared by immunoSEQ multiplex PCR; TCRdb keeps only in-frame clonotypes and omits some of them. From that table come the V and J calls and clone size; the DNA was used to work out D and trimming. The data show a few hundred thousand clones, more than 75% seen once. The data were obtained in a study of blood T cell repertoires in COVID-19. Study at large: The study drew acute and convalescent COVID-19 samples from the United States, Italy and Spain.

Sequenced material: peripheral blood. The receptor comes from a woman in her seventies with active or convalescent COVID-19.

CDR3 in DNA: TGTGCCAGTTCCTCTCCAGGGGGAAGCGGGACCGGGGAGCTGTTTTTT. Translated: CASSSPGGSGTGELFF. The gene calls are TRBV19 and TRBJ2-2; tentative D call: TRBD1 (7 bases). V lost 8 bases to trimming and J lost 5 bases, with 21 bases between them. CDR3 size: 16 residues. From germline, CDR1 is LNHDA and CDR2 SQIVND (reference sequence).